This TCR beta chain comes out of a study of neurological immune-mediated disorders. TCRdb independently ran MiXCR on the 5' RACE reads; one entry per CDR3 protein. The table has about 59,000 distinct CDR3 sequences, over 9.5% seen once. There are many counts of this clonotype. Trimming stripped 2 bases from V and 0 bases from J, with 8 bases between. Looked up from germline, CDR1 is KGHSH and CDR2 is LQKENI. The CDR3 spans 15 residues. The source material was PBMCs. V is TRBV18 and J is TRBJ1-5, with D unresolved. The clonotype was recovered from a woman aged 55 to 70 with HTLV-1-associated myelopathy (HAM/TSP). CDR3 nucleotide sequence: TGTGCCAGCTCACCATCCCAGGATAGCAATCAGCCCCAGCATTTT. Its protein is CASSPSQDSNQPQHF. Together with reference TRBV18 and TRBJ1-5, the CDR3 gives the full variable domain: NAGVMQNPRHLVRRRGQEARLRCSPMKGHSHVYWYRQLPEEGLKFMVYLQKENIIDESGMPKERFSAEFPKEGPSILRIQQVVRGDSAAYFCASSPSQDSNQPQHFGDGTRLSIL.